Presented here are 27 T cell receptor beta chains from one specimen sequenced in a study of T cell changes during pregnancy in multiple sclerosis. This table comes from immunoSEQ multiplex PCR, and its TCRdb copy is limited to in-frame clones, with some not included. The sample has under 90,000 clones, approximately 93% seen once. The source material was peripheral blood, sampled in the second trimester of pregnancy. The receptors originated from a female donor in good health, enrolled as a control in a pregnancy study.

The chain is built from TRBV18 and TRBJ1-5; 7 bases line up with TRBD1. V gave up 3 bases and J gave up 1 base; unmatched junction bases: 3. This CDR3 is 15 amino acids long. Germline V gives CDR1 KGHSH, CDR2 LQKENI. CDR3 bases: TGTGCCAGCTCACCGGACAGGTTAAGCAATCAGCCCCAGCATTTT. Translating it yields CASSPDRLSNQPQHF.

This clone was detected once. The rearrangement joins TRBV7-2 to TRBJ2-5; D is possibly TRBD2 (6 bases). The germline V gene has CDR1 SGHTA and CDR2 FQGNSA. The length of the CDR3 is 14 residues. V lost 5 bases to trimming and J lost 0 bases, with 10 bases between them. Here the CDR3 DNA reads TGTGCCAGCAGCCTCGGGGGAAACCAAGAGACCCAGTACTTC. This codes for CASSLGGNQETQYF.

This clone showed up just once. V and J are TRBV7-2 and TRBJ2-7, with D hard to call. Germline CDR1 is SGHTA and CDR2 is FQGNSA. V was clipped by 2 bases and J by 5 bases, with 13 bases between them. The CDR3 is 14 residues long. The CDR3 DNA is TGTGCCAGCAGCTTATATCCCGGTGAGAACGAGCAGTACTTC. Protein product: CASSLYPGENEQYF.

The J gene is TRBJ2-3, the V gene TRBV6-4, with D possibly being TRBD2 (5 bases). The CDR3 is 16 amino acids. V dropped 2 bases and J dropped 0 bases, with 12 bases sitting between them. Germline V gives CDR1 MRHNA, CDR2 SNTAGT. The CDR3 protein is CASSDATADSTDTQYF. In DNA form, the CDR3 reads TGTGCCAGCAGTGACGCAACAGCGGATAGCACAGATACGCAGTATTTT.

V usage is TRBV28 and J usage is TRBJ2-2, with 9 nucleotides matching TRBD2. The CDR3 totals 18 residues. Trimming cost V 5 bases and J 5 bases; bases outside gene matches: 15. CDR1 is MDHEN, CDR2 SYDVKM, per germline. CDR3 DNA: TGTGCCAGCAGTCCTGCCCAGGGGCTAGCGGGATGGACCGGGGAGCTGTTTTTT. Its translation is CASSPAQGLAGWTGELFF.

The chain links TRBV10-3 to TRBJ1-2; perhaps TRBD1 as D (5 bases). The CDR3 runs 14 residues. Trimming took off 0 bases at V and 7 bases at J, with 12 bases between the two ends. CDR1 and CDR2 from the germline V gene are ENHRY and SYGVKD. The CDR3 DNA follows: TGTGCCATCAGTGAGTCACGGCCAGGGTCTGGCTACACCTTC. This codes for CAISESRPGSGYTF.

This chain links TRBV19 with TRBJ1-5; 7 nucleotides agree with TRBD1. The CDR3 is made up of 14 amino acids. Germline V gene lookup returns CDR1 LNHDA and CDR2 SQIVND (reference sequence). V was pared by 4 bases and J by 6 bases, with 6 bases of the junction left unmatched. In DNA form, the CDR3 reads TGTGCCAGTAGTACGACAGGGAGCGGTCAGCCCCAGCATTTT. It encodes CASSTTGSGQPQHF.

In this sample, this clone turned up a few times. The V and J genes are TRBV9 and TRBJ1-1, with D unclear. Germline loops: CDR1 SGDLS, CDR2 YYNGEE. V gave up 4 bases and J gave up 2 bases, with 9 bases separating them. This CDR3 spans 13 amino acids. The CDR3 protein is CASSWRENTEAFF. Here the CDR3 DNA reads TGTGCCAGCAGCTGGCGGGAAAACACTGAAGCTTTCTTT.

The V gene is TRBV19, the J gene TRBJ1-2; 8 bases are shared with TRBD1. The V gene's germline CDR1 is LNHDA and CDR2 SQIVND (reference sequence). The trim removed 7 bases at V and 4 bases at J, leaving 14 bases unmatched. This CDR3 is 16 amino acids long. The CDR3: CASTPGGRRGGYGYTF. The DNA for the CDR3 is TGTGCCAGTACCCCAGGGGGCAGACGAGGCGGCTATGGCTACACCTTC. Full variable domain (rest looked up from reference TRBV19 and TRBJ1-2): DGGITQSPKYLFRKEGQNVTLSCEQNLNHDAMYWYRQDPGQGLRLIYYSQIVNDFQKGDIAEGYSVSREKKESFPLTVTSAQKNPTAFYLCASTPGGRRGGYGYTFGSGTRLTVV.

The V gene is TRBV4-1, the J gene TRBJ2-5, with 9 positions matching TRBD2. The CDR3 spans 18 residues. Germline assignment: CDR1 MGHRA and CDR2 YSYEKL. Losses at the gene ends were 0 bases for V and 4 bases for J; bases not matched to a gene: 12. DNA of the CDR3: TGCGCCAGCAGCCAAGATCGGCTTGGCGGGAGGGCCCTAGAGACCCAGTACTTC. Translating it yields CASSQDRLGGRALETQYF.

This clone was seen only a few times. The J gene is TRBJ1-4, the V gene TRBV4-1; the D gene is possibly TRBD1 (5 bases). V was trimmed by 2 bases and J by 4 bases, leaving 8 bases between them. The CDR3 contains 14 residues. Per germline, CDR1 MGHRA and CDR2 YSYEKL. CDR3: CASSQSDSNEKLFF. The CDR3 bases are TGCGCCAGCAGCCAAAGTGACAGTAATGAAAAACTGTTTTTT.

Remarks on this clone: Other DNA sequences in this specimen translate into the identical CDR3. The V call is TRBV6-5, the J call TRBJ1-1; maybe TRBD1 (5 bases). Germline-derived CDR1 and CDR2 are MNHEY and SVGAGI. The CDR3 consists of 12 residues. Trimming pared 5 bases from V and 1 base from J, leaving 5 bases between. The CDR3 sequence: CASSRGNTEAFF. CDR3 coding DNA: TGTGCCAGCAGTAGGGGGAACACTGAAGCTTTCTTT.

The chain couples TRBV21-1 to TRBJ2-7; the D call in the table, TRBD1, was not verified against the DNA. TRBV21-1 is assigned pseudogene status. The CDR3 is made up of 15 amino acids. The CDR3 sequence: CASSKDRGDRYEQYF. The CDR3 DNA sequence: TGTGCCAGCAGCAAAGACAGGGGAGATCGGTACGAGCAGTACTTC.

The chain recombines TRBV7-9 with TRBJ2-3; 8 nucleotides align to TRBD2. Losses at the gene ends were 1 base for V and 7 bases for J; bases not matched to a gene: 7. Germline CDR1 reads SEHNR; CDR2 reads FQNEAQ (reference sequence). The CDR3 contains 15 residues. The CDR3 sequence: CASSLGAGAGHTQYF. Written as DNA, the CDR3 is TGTGCCAGCAGCTTAGGAGCGGGAGCCGGACATACGCAGTATTTT. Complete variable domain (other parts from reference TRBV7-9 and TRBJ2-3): DTGVSQNPRHKITKRGQNVTFRCDPISEHNRLYWYRQTLGQGPEFLTYFQNEAQLEKSRLLSDRFSAERPKGSFSTLEIQRTEQGDSAMYLCASSLGAGAGHTQYFGPGTRLTVL.

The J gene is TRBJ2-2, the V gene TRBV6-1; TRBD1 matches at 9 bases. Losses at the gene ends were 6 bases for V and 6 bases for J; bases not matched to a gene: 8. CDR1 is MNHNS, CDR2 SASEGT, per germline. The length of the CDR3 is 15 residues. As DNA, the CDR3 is TGTGCCAGCAGAGGCCGGGACAGGGACGCCGGGGAGCTGTTTTTT. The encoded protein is CASRGRDRDAGELFF.

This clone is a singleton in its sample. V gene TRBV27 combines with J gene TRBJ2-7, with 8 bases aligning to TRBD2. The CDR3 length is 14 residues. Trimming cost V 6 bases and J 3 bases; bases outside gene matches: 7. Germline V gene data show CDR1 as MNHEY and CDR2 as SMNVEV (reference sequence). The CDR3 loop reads CASRPAGGDYEQYF. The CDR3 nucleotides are TGTGCCAGCAGGCCTGCGGGGGGAGACTACGAGCAGTACTTC.

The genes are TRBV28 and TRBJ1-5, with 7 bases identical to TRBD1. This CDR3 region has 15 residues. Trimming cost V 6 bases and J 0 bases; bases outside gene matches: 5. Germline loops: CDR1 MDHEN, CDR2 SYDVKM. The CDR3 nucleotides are TGTGCCAGCAGCGGGGGACAGCATAGCAATCAGCCCCAGCATTTT. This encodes CASSGGQHSNQPQHF.

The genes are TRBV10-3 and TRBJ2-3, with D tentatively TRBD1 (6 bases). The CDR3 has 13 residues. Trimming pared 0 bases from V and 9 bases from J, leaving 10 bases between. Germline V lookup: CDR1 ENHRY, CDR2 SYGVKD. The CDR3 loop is CAISESEGETQYF. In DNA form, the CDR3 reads TGTGCCATCAGTGAGTCAGAGGGGGAAACGCAGTATTTT.

The DNA for the CDR3 is TGTGCCAGCAGCTTGGGGGTCTTTCGCGGCCCCAATGAGCAGTTCTTC. It encodes CASSLGVFRGPNEQFF. V and J are TRBV5-6 and TRBJ2-1; D remains ambiguous. This CDR3 region has 16 residues. Trimming pared 0 bases from V and 6 bases from J, leaving 16 bases between. Germline V gene sequence: CDR1 SGHDT, CDR2 YYEEEE.

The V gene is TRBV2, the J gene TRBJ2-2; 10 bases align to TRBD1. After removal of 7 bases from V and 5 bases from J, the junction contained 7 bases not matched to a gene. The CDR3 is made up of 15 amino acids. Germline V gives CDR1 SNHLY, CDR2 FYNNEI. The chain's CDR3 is CASKSRDRGTGELFF. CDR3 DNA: TGTGCCAGCAAAAGCCGGGACAGGGGAACCGGGGAGCTGTTTTTT.

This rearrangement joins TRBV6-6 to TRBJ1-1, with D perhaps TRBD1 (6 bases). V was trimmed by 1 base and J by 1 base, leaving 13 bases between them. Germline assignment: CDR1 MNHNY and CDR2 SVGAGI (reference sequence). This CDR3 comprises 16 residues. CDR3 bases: TGTGCCAGCAGTTACTTGCTCGGACAGCCGAACACTGAAGCTTTCTTT. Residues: CASSYLLGQPNTEAFF.

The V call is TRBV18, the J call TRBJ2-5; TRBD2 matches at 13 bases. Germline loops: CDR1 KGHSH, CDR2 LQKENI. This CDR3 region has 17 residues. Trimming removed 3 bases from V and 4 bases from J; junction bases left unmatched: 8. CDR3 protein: CASSPLWTSGSGETQYF. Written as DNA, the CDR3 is TGTGCCAGCTCACCCCTATGGACTAGCGGGAGTGGAGAGACCCAGTACTTC. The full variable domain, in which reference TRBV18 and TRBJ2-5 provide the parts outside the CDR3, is NAGVMQNPRHLVRRRGQEARLRCSPMKGHSHVYWYRQLPEEGLKFMVYLQKENIIDESGMPKERFSAEFPKEGPSILRIQQVVRGDSAAYFCASSPLWTSGSGETQYFGPGTRLLVL.

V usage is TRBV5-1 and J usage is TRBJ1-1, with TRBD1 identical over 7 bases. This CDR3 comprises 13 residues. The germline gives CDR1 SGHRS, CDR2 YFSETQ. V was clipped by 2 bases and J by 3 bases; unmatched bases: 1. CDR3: CASSFRGYTEAFF. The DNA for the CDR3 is TGCGCCAGCAGCTTCAGGGGGTACACTGAAGCTTTCTTT.

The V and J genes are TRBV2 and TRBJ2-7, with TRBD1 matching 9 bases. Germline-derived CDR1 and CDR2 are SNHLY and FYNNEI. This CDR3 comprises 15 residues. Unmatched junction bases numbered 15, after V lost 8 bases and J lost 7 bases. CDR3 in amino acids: CASGLSGTGILEQYF. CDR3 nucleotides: TGTGCCAGCGGGCTCTCTGGGACAGGGATATTGGAGCAGTACTTC.

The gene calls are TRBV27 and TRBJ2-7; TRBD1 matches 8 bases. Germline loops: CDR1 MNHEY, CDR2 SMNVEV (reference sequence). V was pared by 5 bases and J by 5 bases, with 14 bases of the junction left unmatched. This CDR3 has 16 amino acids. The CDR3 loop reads CASSPTADRGLDEQYF. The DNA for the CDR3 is TGTGCCAGCAGTCCAACCGCTGACAGGGGCCTGGACGAGCAGTACTTC.

CDR3 nucleotide sequence: TGCGCCAGCAGCTGGACAGTTGCAACTAATGAAAAACTGTTTTTT. It encodes CASSWTVATNEKLFF. This chain joins TRBV5-1 and TRBJ1-4; D might be TRBD1 (6 bases). CDR1 is SGHRS, CDR2 YFSETQ, per germline. With 3 bases removed from V and 0 bases from J, the gap between germline ends came to 9 bases. This CDR3 comprises 15 residues.

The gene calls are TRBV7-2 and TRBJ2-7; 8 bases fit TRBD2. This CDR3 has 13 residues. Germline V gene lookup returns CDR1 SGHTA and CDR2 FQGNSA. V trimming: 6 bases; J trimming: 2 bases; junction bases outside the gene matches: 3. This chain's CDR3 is CASSSTSAYEQYF. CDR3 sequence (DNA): TGTGCCAGCAGTTCGACTAGCGCCTACGAGCAGTACTTC.